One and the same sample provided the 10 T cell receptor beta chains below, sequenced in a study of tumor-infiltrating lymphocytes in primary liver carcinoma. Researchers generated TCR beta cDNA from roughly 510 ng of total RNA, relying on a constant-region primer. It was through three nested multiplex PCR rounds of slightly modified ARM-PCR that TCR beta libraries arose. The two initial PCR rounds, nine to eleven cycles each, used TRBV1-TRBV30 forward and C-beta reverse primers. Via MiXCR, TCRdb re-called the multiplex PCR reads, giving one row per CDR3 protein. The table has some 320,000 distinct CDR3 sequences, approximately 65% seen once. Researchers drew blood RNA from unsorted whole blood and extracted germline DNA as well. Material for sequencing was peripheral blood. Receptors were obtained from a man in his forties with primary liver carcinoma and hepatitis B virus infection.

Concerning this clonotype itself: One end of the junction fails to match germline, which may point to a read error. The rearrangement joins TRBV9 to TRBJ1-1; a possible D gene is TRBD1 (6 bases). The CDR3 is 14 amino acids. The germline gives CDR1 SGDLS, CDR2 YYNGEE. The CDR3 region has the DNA TGTGCCAACAGCCCTCCCACAGGGATGGGTGAAGCTTTCTTT. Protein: CANSPPTGMGEAFF.

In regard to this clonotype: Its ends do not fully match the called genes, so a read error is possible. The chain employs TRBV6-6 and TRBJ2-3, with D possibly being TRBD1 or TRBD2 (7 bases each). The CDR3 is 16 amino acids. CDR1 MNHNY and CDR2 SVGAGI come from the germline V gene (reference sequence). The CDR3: CTSSARGGGSTDAQYF. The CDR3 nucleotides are TGTACCAGCAGTGCCAGGGGGGGGGGCAGCACAGATGCGCAGTATTTT.

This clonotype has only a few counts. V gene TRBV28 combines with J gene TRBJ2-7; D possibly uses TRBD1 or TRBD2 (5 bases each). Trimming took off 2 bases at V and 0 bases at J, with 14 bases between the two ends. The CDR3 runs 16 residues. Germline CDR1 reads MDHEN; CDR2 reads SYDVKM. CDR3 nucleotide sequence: TGTGCCAGCAGTTTAGAACCAAGGGACGGCTCCTACGAGCAGTACTTC. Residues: CASSLEPRDGSYEQYF.

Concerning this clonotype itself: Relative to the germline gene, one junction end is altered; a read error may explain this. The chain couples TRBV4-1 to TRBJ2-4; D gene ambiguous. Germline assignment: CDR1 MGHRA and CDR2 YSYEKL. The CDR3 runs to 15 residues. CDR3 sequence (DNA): TGCACCAGCAGCCAAGATGCTGTCGCCAAAAACATACAGTACTTC. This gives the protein CTSSQDAVAKNIQYF.

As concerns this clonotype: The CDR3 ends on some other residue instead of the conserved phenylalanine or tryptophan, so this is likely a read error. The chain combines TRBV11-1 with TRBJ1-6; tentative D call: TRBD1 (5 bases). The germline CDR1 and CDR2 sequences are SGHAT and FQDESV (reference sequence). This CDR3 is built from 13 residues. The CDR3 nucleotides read TGTGCCGGCAGCCGGACACTGGTTTCACCCCTCCACAGC. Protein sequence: CAGSRTLVSPLHS.

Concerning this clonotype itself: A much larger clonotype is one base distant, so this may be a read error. This CDR3 reads CASSQEAAGRPPQHF. The CDR3 region has the DNA TGTGCCAGCAGCCAAGAGGCGGCAGGGCGTCCGCCCCAGCATTTT. V usage is TRBV4-2 and J usage is TRBJ1-5, with TRBD1 as a possible D gene (5 bases). V was cut by 0 bases and J by 9 bases, with 15 bases left in between. The CDR3 extends over 15 amino acids. The germline V gene encodes CDR1 LGHNA and CDR2 YNFKEQ.

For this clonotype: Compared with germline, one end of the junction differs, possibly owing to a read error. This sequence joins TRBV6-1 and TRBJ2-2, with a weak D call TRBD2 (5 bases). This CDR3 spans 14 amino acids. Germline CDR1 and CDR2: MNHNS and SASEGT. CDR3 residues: CASSESVSTGEQFF. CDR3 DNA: TGTGCCAGCAGTGAATCAGTGAGCACCGGGGAGCAGTTTTTT.

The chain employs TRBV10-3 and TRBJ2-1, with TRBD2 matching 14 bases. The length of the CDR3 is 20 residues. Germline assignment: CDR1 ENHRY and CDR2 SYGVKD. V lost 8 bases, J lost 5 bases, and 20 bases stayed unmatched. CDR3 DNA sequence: TGTGCCATCGCAGCCCTAGCCGGGACTAGCGGGAGTGGGGGACACAATGAGCAGTTCTTC. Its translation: CAIAALAGTSGSGGHNEQFF.

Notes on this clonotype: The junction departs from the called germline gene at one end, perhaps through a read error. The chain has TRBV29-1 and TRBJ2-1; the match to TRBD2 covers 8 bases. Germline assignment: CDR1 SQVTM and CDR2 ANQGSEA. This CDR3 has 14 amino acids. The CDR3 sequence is CGVQVLAVNNEQFF. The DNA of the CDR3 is TGCGGCGTCCAGGTACTAGCGGTCAACAATGAGCAGTTCTTC.

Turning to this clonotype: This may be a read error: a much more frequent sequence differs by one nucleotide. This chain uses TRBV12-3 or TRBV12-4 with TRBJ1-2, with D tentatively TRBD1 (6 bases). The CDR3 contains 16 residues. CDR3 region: CAGSLHGGATNYGYTF. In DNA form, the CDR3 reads TGTGCCGGCAGTTTGCATGGGGGCGCGACTAACTATGGCTACACCTTC.